These T cell receptor beta chains were read from a single sample in a study of blood T cells in healthy people across ages. TCRdb ran MiXCR on the 5' RACE reads and lists one entry per CDR3 protein. The table has roughly 1,300,000 distinct CDR3 sequences, approximately 59% seen once; the top ten hold 5.5% to 8%. Sample: blood. These receptors were taken from a man younger than 35 in good health. Both conserved end residues are part of each CDR3. D genes are given only for firm matches. Size values are once, few and many counts, or a class for expanded clones, and some rows have none.

-	-	TRBJ2-5	TRBV4-2	CASSHRPNDQETQYF	TGTGCCAGCAGCCATAGGCCAAACGACCAAGAGACCCAGTACTTC
-	-	TRBJ2-1	TRBV12-3/TRBV12-4	CASSLVGHYNEQFF	TGTGCCAGCAGTTTAGTGGGACACTACAATGAGCAGTTCTTC
-	TRBD1	TRBJ2-7	TRBV19	CASGTGQGVNEQYF	TGTGCCAGTGGAACCGGACAGGGAGTGAACGAGCAGTACTTC
-	-	TRBJ2-7	TRBV12-3/TRBV12-4	CASTKGGNEQYF	TGTGCCAGCACCAAAGGGGGGAACGAGCAGTACTTC
-	TRBD1	TRBJ2-7	TRBV27	CASSSPIGTGTYEQYF	TGTGCCAGCAGTTCCCCGATTGGGACAGGGACCTACGAGCAGTACTTC
-	-	TRBJ2-1	TRBV6-5	CASSYSIYWNDNEQFF	TGTGCCAGCAGTTACTCGATCTACTGGAACGACAATGAGCAGTTCTTC
-	-	TRBJ2-1	TRBV6-5	CASSYAPRGDQDEQFF	TGTGCCAGCAGTTACGCGCCCCGCGGGGATCAGGATGAGCAGTTCTTC
-	-	TRBJ1-2	TRBV4-1	CASSQDPGAPNYGYTF	TGCGCCAGCAGCCAAGACCCAGGGGCGCCTAACTATGGCTACACCTTC
-	TRBD1	TRBJ2-6	TRBV5-6	CASSFRQGPSGANVLTF	TGTGCCAGCAGCTTTCGACAGGGCCCCTCTGGGGCCAACGTCCTGACTTTC
few	-	TRBJ2-3	TRBV7-2	CASSPGTHTDTQYF	TGTGCCAGCAGCCCCGGGACTCACACAGATACGCAGTATTTT
few	-	TRBJ2-5	TRBV6-5	CASSYTWEQETQYF	TGTGCCAGCAGTTACACGTGGGAACAAGAGACCCAGTACTTC
-	-	TRBJ1-2	TRBV28	CASRSPSNANYGYTF	TGTGCCAGCAGATCTCCCTCAAATGCTAACTATGGCTACACCTTC
-	-	TRBJ2-5	TRBV6-5	CASSYTGGGYQETQYF	TGTGCCAGCAGTTACACCGGTGGTGGGTACCAAGAGACCCAGTACTTC
few	-	TRBJ1-1	TRBV7-2	CASSLVSENTEAFF	TGTGCCAGCAGCTTAGTCTCAGAGAACACTGAAGCTTTCTTT
-	-	TRBJ1-4	TRBV12-3/TRBV12-4	CASRIDATNEKLFF	TGTGCCAGCAGAATTGACGCAACTAATGAAAAACTGTTTTTT
few	TRBD1	TRBJ2-7	TRBV4-3	CASSQEQGGAYEQYF	TGCGCCAGCAGCCAAGAACAGGGGGGAGCCTACGAGCAGTACTTC
-	-	TRBJ2-5	TRBV28	CASSKMTGVCETQYF	TGTGCCAGCAGTAAAATGACTGGGGTGTGCGAGACCCAGTACTTC
-	-	TRBJ2-7	TRBV21-1	CASSKAPGQAYEQYF	TGTGCCAGCAGCAAAGCCCCTGGGCAAGCCTACGAGCAGTACTTC
few	TRBD1	TRBJ1-5	TRBV12-3/TRBV12-4	CASSRGTGGQPQHF	TGTGCCAGCAGTCGAGGGACAGGGGGTCAGCCCCAGCATTTT
-	TRBD2	TRBJ2-7	TRBV5-1	CASSPPGGRAHEQYF	TGCGCCAGCAGCCCGCCAGGCGGGAGGGCCCACGAGCAGTACTTC
-	TRBD2	TRBJ2-1	TRBV29-1	CSPRLAGKDEQFF	TGCAGCCCTAGACTAGCGGGAAAGGACGAGCAGTTCTTC
-	-	TRBJ1-5	TRBV25-1	CASSSNRVDQPQHF	TGTGCCAGCAGTTCAAACAGGGTGGATCAGCCCCAGCATTTT
few	-	TRBJ2-4	TRBV5-1	CASSPGRENIQYF	TGCGCCAGCAGCCCTGGACGGGAAAACATTCAGTACTTC
-	-	TRBJ2-5	TRBV29-1	CSVEPGPRTQYF	TGCAGCGTGGAGCCGGGCCCTCGGACCCAGTACTTC
-	-	TRBJ1-4	TRBV29-1	CSVDGGASEKLFF	TGCAGCGTTGATGGGGGGGCTAGTGAAAAACTGTTTTTT
-	-	TRBJ2-1	TRBV5-1	CASGPGTTSEDEQFF	TGCGCCAGCGGACCCGGGACAACGTCGGAAGATGAGCAGTTCTTC
-	-	TRBJ2-5	TRBV25-1	CASSEYRLGSETQYF	TGTGCCAGCAGTGAATATCGCCTCGGCAGCGAGACCCAGTACTTC
-	-	TRBJ2-5	TRBV2	CASSEIHGETQYF	TGTGCCAGCAGTGAAATCCACGGGGAGACCCAGTACTTC
-	TRBD2	TRBJ2-1	TRBV12-3/TRBV12-4	CASSFGWAVTSRSGSYNEQFF	TGTGCCAGCAGTTTTGGTTGGGCCGTGACTAGCAGGAGTGGTAGTTACAATGAGCAGTTCTTC
few	-	TRBJ2-5	TRBV6-1	CASSYSCETQYF	TGTGCCAGCAGCTACAGTTGTGAGACCCAGTACTTC
-	TRBD2	TRBJ2-7	TRBV6-1	CASSVDRTSGSTAYEQYF	TGTGCCAGCAGTGTGGACAGAACTAGCGGGAGCACCGCCTACGAGCAGTACTTC
-	TRBD2	TRBJ2-5	TRBV3-1	CANSQHARLAGDPFQETQYF	TGTGCCAACAGCCAACATGCTAGACTAGCGGGAGACCCTTTCCAAGAGACCCAGTACTTC
-	TRBD1	TRBJ2-7	TRBV6-1	CASTMDRGVGEQYF	TGTGCCAGCACTATGGACAGGGGAGTGGGGGAGCAGTACTTC
-	-	TRBJ2-7	TRBV6-5	CASSNSGGREQYF	TGTGCCAGCAGTAATTCCGGGGGCCGCGAGCAGTACTTC
-	TRBD2	TRBJ2-3	TRBV5-1	CASSLGGLAGRDTQYF	TGCGCCAGCAGCTTGGGCGGCCTAGCGGGACGTGATACGCAGTATTTT
-	-	TRBJ2-7	TRBV10-3	CAISGGSRYEQYF	TGTGCCATCAGTGGAGGCAGCCGCTACGAGCAGTACTTC
-	TRBD1	TRBJ2-7	TRBV29-1	CSVGGTGWYEQYF	TGCAGCGTTGGCGGGACAGGGTGGTACGAGCAGTACTTC
-	-	TRBJ2-7	TRBV5-1	CASSRWTTVGEQYF	TGCGCCAGCAGTCGCTGGACTACGGTGGGAGAGCAGTACTTC
once	TRBD1	TRBJ2-1	TRBV7-9	CASSQPYRDRYNEQFF	TGTGCCAGCAGCCAGCCGTATAGGGACAGGTACAATGAGCAGTTCTTC
-	TRBD2	TRBJ2-1	TRBV3-1	CASSQWSSGISYNEQFF	TGTGCCAGCAGCCAGTGGAGTAGCGGGATCTCCTACAATGAGCAGTTCTTC
-	-	TRBJ1-1	TRBV10-3	CAISESAGTNTEAFF	TGTGCCATCAGTGAGTCGGCAGGGACGAACACTGAAGCTTTCTTT
-	TRBD1	TRBJ1-2	TRBV5-1	CASTHEGQVARGYTF	TGCGCCAGCACCCATGAGGGACAGGTTGCCCGTGGCTACACCTTC
-	TRBD1	TRBJ2-7	TRBV20-1	CSAGQVTYEQYF	TGCAGTGCTGGACAGGTGACCTACGAGCAGTACTTC
-	-	TRBJ2-7	TRBV3-1	CASSQDPPVEQYF	TGTGCCAGCAGCCAAGATCCCCCGGTCGAGCAGTACTTC
-	-	TRBJ1-1	TRBV20-1	CSARVGSEAFF	TGCAGTGCTAGAGTGGGGTCTGAAGCTTTCTTT
few	TRBD2	TRBJ2-1	TRBV7-6	CASSLELAGGLYNEQFF	TGTGCCAGCAGCTTAGAGCTAGCGGGGGGCCTTTACAATGAGCAGTTCTTC
many	TRBD2	TRBJ2-3	TRBV9	CASSVGSGVSTDTQYF	TGTGCCAGCAGCGTAGGTAGCGGGGTTAGCACAGATACGCAGTATTTT
-	TRBD2	TRBJ2-2	TRBV20-1	CSARRLAGALNTGELFF	TGCAGTGCTAGAAGACTAGCGGGGGCCTTGAACACCGGGGAGCTGTTTTTT
once	TRBD2	TRBJ2-3	TRBV11-2	CASSLLTALALAGVSDTQYF	TGTGCCAGCAGCCTACTAACCGCCCTTGCTTTAGCGGGAGTTTCAGATACGCAGTATTTT
few	-	TRBJ2-5	TRBV7-2	CASSLVGAQETQYF	TGTGCCAGCAGCTTGGTGGGGGCACAAGAGACCCAGTACTTC
-	-	TRBJ1-2	TRBV5-4	CASSSKRGIQGGYTF	TGTGCCAGCAGCTCAAAAAGGGGAATCCAAGGCGGCTACACCTTC
-	TRBD2	TRBJ2-7	TRBV27	CASSSGVAGTYEQYF	TGTGCCAGCAGTTCAGGGGTAGCGGGAACCTACGAGCAGTACTTC
-	-	TRBJ2-1	TRBV4-1	CASSQDGTPNLEQFF	TGCGCCAGCAGCCAAGACGGGACTCCCAATCTTGAGCAGTTCTTC
-	-	TRBJ1-2	TRBV12-3/TRBV12-4	CASSLLEGRGGYTF	TGTGCCAGCAGTTTACTAGAGGGCCGTGGAGGCTACACCTTC
few	-	TRBJ1-4	TRBV29-1	CSARFGEKLFF	TGCAGCGCAAGATTCGGGGAAAAACTGTTTTTT